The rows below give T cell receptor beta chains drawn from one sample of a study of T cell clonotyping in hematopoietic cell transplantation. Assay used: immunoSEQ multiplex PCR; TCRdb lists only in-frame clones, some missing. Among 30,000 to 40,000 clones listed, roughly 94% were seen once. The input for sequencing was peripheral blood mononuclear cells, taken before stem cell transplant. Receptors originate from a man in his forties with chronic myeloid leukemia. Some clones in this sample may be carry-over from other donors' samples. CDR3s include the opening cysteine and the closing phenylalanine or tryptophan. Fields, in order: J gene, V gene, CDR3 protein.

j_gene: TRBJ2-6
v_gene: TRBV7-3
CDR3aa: CASSEPGQHISGANVLTF

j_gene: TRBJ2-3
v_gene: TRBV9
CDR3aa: CASSSLAGGGTDTQYF

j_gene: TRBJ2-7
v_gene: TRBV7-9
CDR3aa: CASSLVTGAASYEQYF

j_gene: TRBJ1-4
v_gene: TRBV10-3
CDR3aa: CAISESGERTNEKLFF

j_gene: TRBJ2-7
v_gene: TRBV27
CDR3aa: CASSFGTANYEQYF

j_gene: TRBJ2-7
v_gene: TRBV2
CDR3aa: CASSRPQGRPYEQYF

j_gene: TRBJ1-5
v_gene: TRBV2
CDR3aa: CASSEGQGKQPQHF

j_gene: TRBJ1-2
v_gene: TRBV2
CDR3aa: CATYGTSANYGYTF

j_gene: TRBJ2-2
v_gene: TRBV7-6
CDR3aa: CASSFHTDDRAATGELFF

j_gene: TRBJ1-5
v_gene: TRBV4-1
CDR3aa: CASSQFGTGGNQPQHF

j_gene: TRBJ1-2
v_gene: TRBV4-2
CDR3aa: CASSQAARRRGKEIYGYTF

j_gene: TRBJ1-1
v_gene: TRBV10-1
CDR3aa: CASSVLLTEAFF

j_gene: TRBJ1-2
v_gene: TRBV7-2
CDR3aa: CASSQGALGYGYTF

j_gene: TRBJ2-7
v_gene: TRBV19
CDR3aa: CATGDPGQGSYEQYF

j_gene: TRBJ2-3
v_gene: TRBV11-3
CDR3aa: CASSSFSGADTQYF

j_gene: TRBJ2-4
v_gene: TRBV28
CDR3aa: CASSYRARGNIQYF

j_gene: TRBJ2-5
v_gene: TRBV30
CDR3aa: CAWSGYPRRGEETQYF

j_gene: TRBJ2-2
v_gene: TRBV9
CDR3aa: CASSTLANTGELFF

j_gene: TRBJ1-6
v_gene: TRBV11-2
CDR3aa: CASSSYLNSPLHF

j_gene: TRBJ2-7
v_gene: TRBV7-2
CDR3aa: CASSLEGRVPYEQYF

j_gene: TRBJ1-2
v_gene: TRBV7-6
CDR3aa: CASSSEWVGEGGGYTF

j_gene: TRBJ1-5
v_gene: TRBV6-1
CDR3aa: CASIGRFGDNQPQHF

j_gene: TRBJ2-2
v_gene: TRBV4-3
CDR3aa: CASSPGPGTGELFF

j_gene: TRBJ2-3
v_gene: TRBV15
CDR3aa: CATSSALGVLDTQYF

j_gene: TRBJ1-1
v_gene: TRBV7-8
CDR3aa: CASSSRDRDTEAFF

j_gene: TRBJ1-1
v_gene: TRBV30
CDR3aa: CAWGRGSPNTEAFF